This TCR beta chain was sequenced during a study of blood T cell repertoires in COVID-19. Germline values: CDR1 LGHNT, CDR2 FRNRAP. The CDR3 contains 12 residues. V lost 0 bases and J lost 7, with 6 bases in between. Study processing details: Researchers report that nucleated cell counts were estimated from reference gene primer amplification. Assay used: immunoSEQ multiplex PCR; TCRdb lists only in-frame clones, some missing. V and J calls and clone size come straight from that table; D and trimming were deduced from the DNA. This table holds around 160,000 clones, around 83% found once. This clone was detected once.

Input material: PBMCs or T cells enriched from blood (not recorded which). The V and J genes are TRBV12-5 and TRBJ1-2; no firm D call. This clonotype originated in a woman between 50 and 59 years old who had been exposed to COVID-19. The DNA for the CDR3 is TGTGCTAGTGGTTTGGTACAGATTGGCTACACCTTC. Translated: CASGLVQIGYTF. The variable domain in full, completed from reference TRBV12-5 and TRBJ1-2, reads DARVTQTPRHKVTEMGQEVTMRCQPILGHNTVFWYRQTMMQGLELLAYFRNRAPLDDSGMPKDRFSAEMPDATLATLKIQPSEPRDSAVYFCASGLVQIGYTFGSGTRLTVV.